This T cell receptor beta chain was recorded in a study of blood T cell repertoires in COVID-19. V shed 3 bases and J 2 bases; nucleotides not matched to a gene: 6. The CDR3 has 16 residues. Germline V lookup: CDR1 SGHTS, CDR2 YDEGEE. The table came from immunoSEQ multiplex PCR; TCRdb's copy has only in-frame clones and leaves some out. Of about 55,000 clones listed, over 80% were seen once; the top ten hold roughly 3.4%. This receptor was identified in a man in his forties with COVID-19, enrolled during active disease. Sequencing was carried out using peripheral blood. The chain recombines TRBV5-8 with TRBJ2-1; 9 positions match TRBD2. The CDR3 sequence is CASSSYSGSAYNEQFF. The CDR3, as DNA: TGTGCCAGCAGCTCATATAGCGGGAGTGCCTACAATGAGCAGTTCTTC. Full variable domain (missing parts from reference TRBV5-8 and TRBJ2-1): EAGVTQSPTHLIKTRGQQATLRCSPISGHTSVYWYQQALGLGLQFLLWYDEGEERNRGNFPPRFSGRQFPNYSSELNVNALELEDSALYLCASSSYSGSAYNEQFFGPGTRLTVL.